This entry lists 28 T cell receptor beta chains sequenced from one sample in a study of blood T cell repertoires in COVID-19. TCRdb's table, derived via immunoSEQ multiplex PCR, lists solely in-frame clones and lacks some. The sample lists roughly 110,000 clones; around nine tenths were seen once. The sequenced sample consisted of peripheral blood. The receptors were gathered from a man in his forties or fifties with acute or convalescent COVID-19.

The rearrangement links TRBV7-9 to TRBJ2-3; D unresolved. The germline CDR1 and CDR2 sequences are SEHNR and FQNEAQ (reference sequence). Between the trimmed V and J ends, which lost 5 bases and 0 bases, there was a span of 12 bases. This CDR3 has 15 residues. This CDR3 is CASSLALASTDTQYF. The CDR3 DNA sequence: TGTGCCAGCAGCCTGGCCCTCGCTAGCACAGATACGCAGTATTTT.

This chain links TRBV3-1 (or the pseudogene TRBV3-2) with TRBJ1-1; D remains ambiguous. The CDR3 totals 13 residues. Germline-derived CDR1 and CDR2 are LGHDT and YNNKEL (reference sequence). The germline V and J ends were trimmed by 4 bases and 4 bases, with 10 bases remaining between them. CDR3 loop: CASSPPGGTEAFF. In DNA, the CDR3 is TGTGCCAGCAGCCCCCCGGGAGGCACTGAAGCTTTCTTT.

Points on this clone: Other DNA sequences in this sample translate to the same CDR3. The chain joins TRBV7-9 to TRBJ2-3; D is perhaps TRBD2 (5 bases). Trimming left V 5 bases short and J 6 bases short, with 9 bases between. The CDR3 totals 12 residues. Germline V CDR1 and CDR2: SEHNR, FQNEAQ (reference sequence). CDR3 sequence reads: CASSPRGDTQYF. DNA of the CDR3: TGTGCCAGCAGCCCCCGAGGGGATACGCAGTATTTT.

The chain has TRBV7-2 and TRBJ1-5; the match to TRBD1 covers 12 bases. CDR1 SGHTA and CDR2 FQGNSA come from the germline V gene. The CDR3 extends over 16 amino acids. With V trimmed by 5 bases and J by 8 bases, 10 bases remained unmatched. The chain's CDR3 is CASSPPGQGALEPQHF. CDR3 DNA: TGTGCCAGCAGCCCTCCGGGACAGGGGGCGTTGGAGCCCCAGCATTTT.

The rearrangement uses TRBV6-5 and TRBJ2-1; tentatively, D is TRBD1 (6 bases). This CDR3 has 13 amino acids. Germline V gene data show CDR1 as MNHEY and CDR2 as SVGAGI. Trimming removed 7 bases at V and 5 bases at J, with 12 bases between. The CDR3 protein is CASTGHGDNEQFF. The CDR3 DNA reads as TGTGCCAGCACGGGACACGGAGACAATGAGCAGTTCTTC.

The rearrangement uses TRBV6-1 and TRBJ2-3; 9 bases are a match to TRBD1. The germline CDR1 and CDR2 sequences are MNHNS and SASEGT. This CDR3 has 15 residues. J was trimmed by 2 bases and V by 3 bases; bases with no gene match: 3. The CDR3 bases are TGTGCCAGCAGTGAGGGGACAGGGTACACAGATACGCAGTATTTT. Protein sequence: CASSEGTGYTDTQYF.

This rearrangement joins TRBV19 to TRBJ2-7, with TRBD2 as a possible D gene (5 bases). Judging by the DNA end, TRBJ2-5 fits better; the J call may be wrong. The CDR3 runs to 13 residues. Germline CDR1 reads LNHDA; CDR2 reads SQIVND (reference sequence). Here the CDR3 reads CASSQTLLATQYF. The CDR3 bases are TGTGCCAGTAGCCAGACCCTGCTAGCGACCCAGTACTTC.

The chain links TRBV6-4 to TRBJ2-1, with unresolved D. The CDR3 is 13 amino acids. Trimming pared 2 bases from V and 4 bases from J, leaving 6 bases between. Germline V gives CDR1 MRHNA, CDR2 SNTAGT. CDR3 loop: CASSDATYNEQFF. For the CDR3, the DNA is TGTGCCAGCAGTGACGCGACTTACAATGAGCAGTTCTTC.

The chain has TRBV3-1 (or the pseudogene TRBV3-2) and TRBJ1-1; tentatively, D is TRBD1 (5 bases). The germline V and J ends were trimmed by 0 bases and 11 bases, with 10 bases remaining between them. The CDR3 is made up of 12 amino acids. In germline, CDR1 is LGHDT, CDR2 YNNKEL (reference sequence). This CDR3 is CASSQDWGGAFF. CDR3 DNA: TGTGCCAGCAGCCAAGATTGGGGGGGGGCTTTCTTT.

The chain uses TRBV7-9 and TRBJ2-5; 10 nucleotides match TRBD1. CDR1 SEHNR and CDR2 FQNEAQ come from the germline V gene (reference sequence). With 3 bases clipped from V and 5 bases from J, the junction kept 6 bases outside the gene matches. This CDR3 region has 15 residues. The DNA of the CDR3 is TGTGCCAGCAGCTTCCAGGGACAGGGGTGGGAGACCCAGTACTTC. The encoded protein is CASSFQGQGWETQYF.

The V call is TRBV27, the J call TRBJ2-3; D is unclear. The germline V gene encodes CDR1 MNHEY and CDR2 SMNVEV (reference sequence). This CDR3 spans 12 amino acids. Deletions cut 6 bases from V and 6 bases from J, with 10 bases between. The DNA of the CDR3 is TGTGCCAGCAGCCGTCCTTTGGATACGCAGTATTTT. Translating it yields CASSRPLDTQYF.

V usage is TRBV12-3 or TRBV12-4 and J usage is TRBJ1-2; D is perhaps TRBD1 (5 bases). V gave up 4 bases and J gave up 3 bases, with 9 bases separating them. This CDR3 spans 13 amino acids. As DNA, the CDR3 is TGTGCCAGCAGTTCCGACAGAGACTATGGCTACACCTTC. This sequence encodes CASSSDRDYGYTF.

This rearrangement joins TRBV18 to TRBJ1-6; 10 bases line up with TRBD1. The CDR3 has 14 amino acids. Germline CDR1 and CDR2: KGHSH and LQKENI. The V gene end was trimmed by 2 bases and the J gene end by 10 bases; junction bases not matched to a gene: 2. The DNA for the CDR3 is TGTGCCAGCTCACCAGGGACAGGGGACTCACCCCTCCACTTT. Its protein product is CASSPGTGDSPLHF.

This chain joins TRBV19 and TRBJ1-1, with unresolved D. Germline lookup yields CDR1 LNHDA and CDR2 SQIVND (reference sequence). V gave up 3 bases and J gave up 11 bases, with 16 bases separating them. This CDR3 has 13 residues. CDR3 sequence: CASSMSLNSRAFF. In DNA, the CDR3 is TGTGCCAGTAGTATGTCCCTGAACAGTAGGGCTTTCTTT. Filled out from reference TRBV19 and TRBJ1-1, the complete variable domain reads DGGITQSPKYLFRKEGQNVTLSCEQNLNHDAMYWYRQDPGQGLRLIYYSQIVNDFQKGDIAEGYSVSREKKESFPLTVTSAQKNPTAFYLCASSMSLNSRAFFGQGTRLTVV.

A few counts support this clone. The rearrangement joins TRBV2 to TRBJ2-7; the D gene is possibly TRBD1 (5 bases). CDR1 is SNHLY and CDR2 is FYNNEI in the germline V gene. The CDR3 has 14 amino acids. The ends were cut back, 4 bases at V and 7 bases at J, with 17 bases in the middle. For the CDR3, the DNA is TGTGCCAGCAGTGGTCAAGCCCGACAGTCAGAGCAGTACTTC. Translated: CASSGQARQSEQYF.

The rearrangement joins TRBV19 to TRBJ2-7; 9 bases agree with TRBD1. The junction had 7 bases not matched to a gene; V was cut back by 6 bases and J by 1 base. This CDR3 comprises 15 residues. Germline CDR1 reads LNHDA; CDR2 reads SQIVND (reference sequence). CDR3 DNA sequence: TGTGCCAGTAGCCAAGGGACAGGGCTATCCTACGAGCAGTACTTC. Protein product: CASSQGTGLSYEQYF.

The table lists this clone with a count of one. The rearrangement joins TRBV29-1 to TRBJ2-1; possibly TRBD2 for D (6 bases). In germline, CDR1 is SQVTM, CDR2 ANQGSEA. CDR3 length: 17 amino acids. V shed 3 bases and J shed 0 bases, with 18 bases lying between them. The CDR3, as DNA: TGCAGCGTTGAGGCCAGCGGGCTCAACAACTCCTACAATGAGCAGTTCTTC. This translates into CSVEASGLNNSYNEQFF.

This chain uses TRBV19 with TRBJ1-2; 9 bases are shared with TRBD1. The CDR3 covers 16 residues. J was trimmed by 4 bases and V by 3 bases; bases with no gene match: 9. From germline, CDR1 is LNHDA and CDR2 SQIVND (reference sequence). The CDR3 DNA follows: TGTGCCAGTAGTATCGGGACAGGGAGGAGTGTCTATGGCTACACCTTC. Amino acid sequence: CASSIGTGRSVYGYTF.

This chain joins TRBV20-1 and TRBJ2-5; TRBD1 matches at 9 bases. The V segment lost 3 bases and the J segment 3 bases; nucleotides outside the gene matches: 2. CDR1 and CDR2 (germline): DFQATT, SNEGSKA (reference sequence). The CDR3 contains 13 residues. The CDR3 sequence is CSASGTGKETQYF. CDR3 bases: TGCAGTGCTAGTGGGACAGGGAAAGAGACCCAGTACTTC.

V is TRBV18 and J is TRBJ1-4; no firm D call. Trimming left V 0 bases short and J 5 bases short, with 7 bases between. Germline V gene sequence: CDR1 KGHSH, CDR2 LQKENI. The CDR3 is 14 amino acids. This CDR3 is CASSPPGINEKLFF. The DNA of the CDR3 is TGTGCCAGCTCACCACCCGGGATCAATGAAAAACTGTTTTTT.

The V call is TRBV15, the J call TRBJ2-7; tentatively, D is TRBD2 (5 bases). Germline CDR1 LNHNV, CDR2 YYDKDF (reference sequence). This CDR3 comprises 15 residues. V lost 0 bases and J lost 1, with 10 bases in between. CDR3 region: CATSRDDRGSYEQYF. Here the CDR3 DNA reads TGTGCCACCAGCAGAGATGATCGGGGATCCTACGAGCAGTACTTC.

V usage is TRBV6-5 and J usage is TRBJ1-1; tentatively, D is TRBD1 (5 bases). The CDR3 consists of 15 residues. Germline loops: CDR1 MNHEY, CDR2 SVGAGI. V was shortened by 0 bases and J by 0 bases, with 8 bases between the two germline ends. The DNA of the CDR3 is TGTGCCAGCAGTTACTCGACAGCCATGAACACTGAAGCTTTCTTT. This gives the protein CASSYSTAMNTEAFF.

The rearrangement links TRBV20-1 to TRBJ2-1; D not certain. Germline CDR1 is DFQATT and CDR2 is SNEGSKA (reference sequence). V lost 3 bases to trimming and J lost 0 bases, with 12 bases between them. This CDR3 has 15 amino acids. This CDR3 reads CSASSIGGSYNEQFF. The DNA for the CDR3 is TGCAGTGCTAGTTCCATTGGCGGCTCCTACAATGAGCAGTTCTTC.

V is TRBV9 and J is TRBJ2-1; the match to TRBD1 covers 10 bases. V dropped 4 bases and J dropped 7; count of bases not matched to a gene: 5. The CDR3 length is 14 residues. Germline V gene lookup returns CDR1 SGDLS and CDR2 YYNGEE. CDR3 DNA: TGTGCCAGCAGCAACCGGGACAGGGGTAATGAGCAGTTCTTC. Its protein is CASSNRDRGNEQFF.

The chain has TRBV11-3 and TRBJ2-1, with 8 bases aligning to TRBD2. V was clipped by 2 bases and J by 2 bases; unmatched bases: 2. This CDR3 has 15 amino acids. The germline gives CDR1 SGHNT, CDR2 YENEEA. As DNA, the CDR3 is TGTGCCAGCAGCTTAAATAGCGGGGCCTACAATGAGCAGTTCTTC. Translated: CASSLNSGAYNEQFF.

The chain couples TRBV6-4 to TRBJ1-4; 10 nucleotides match TRBD1. The CDR3 runs to 18 residues. V lost 5 bases, J lost 6 bases, and 15 bases stayed unmatched. Germline assignment: CDR1 MRHNA and CDR2 SNTAGT. In DNA, the CDR3 is TGTGCCAGCAGTCCCAATCCGGGACAGGGGATGGGGGATGAAAAACTGTTTTTT. Protein: CASSPNPGQGMGDEKLFF.

The CDR3 DNA reads as TGTGCCAGCAGTGAAGGGCCAATGAACACTGAAGCTTTCTTT. It yields the protein CASSEGPMNTEAFF. The J gene is TRBJ1-1, the V gene TRBV2; D is unresolved. From germline, CDR1 is SNHLY and CDR2 FYNNEI. Trimming shortened V by 1 base and J by 0 bases, and 6 bases separated the two germline ends. This CDR3 has 14 residues.

The chain carries TRBV30 and TRBJ1-5, with a weak D call TRBD1 (5 bases). Between the trimmed V and J ends, which lost 2 bases and 1 base, there was a span of 12 bases. Germline-derived CDR1 and CDR2 are GTSNPN and SVGIG (reference sequence). This CDR3 comprises 15 residues. The CDR3 sequence is CAWSQEGHSNQPQHF. For the CDR3, the DNA is TGTGCCTGGAGTCAGGAGGGGCACAGCAATCAGCCCCAGCATTTT.